This T cell receptor beta chain appears in the sequencing data of a study of blood T cell repertoires in COVID-19. Study in general: Samples representing acute and convalescent COVID-19 were sourced from the United States, Italy and Spain. PBMCs, B-cell-depleted T cells, or T cells provided the cDNA or gDNA that made up the material.

This CDR3 has 12 amino acids. Trimming took off 4 bases at V and 6 bases at J, with 10 bases between the two ends. The germline gives CDR1 WSHSY, CDR2 SAAADI. Generated by immunoSEQ multiplex PCR, the TCRdb table keeps only in-frame clones and is missing some. The sample lists about 200,000 clones; just over 85% were seen once. The sequencing sample was made of peripheral blood. The receptor was isolated from a man between 18 and 29 years old with active or convalescent COVID-19. This sequence joins TRBV10-2 and TRBJ2-7; D is unclear. The CDR3 coding sequence is TGCGCCAGCAGTGTTCTTCCCGGCGAGCAGTACTTC. Amino acids: CASSVLPGEQYF.